The TCR beta chain described here comes from a study of T cell changes during pregnancy in multiple sclerosis. Generated by immunoSEQ multiplex PCR, the TCRdb table keeps only in-frame clones and is missing some. The table shows tens of thousands of clones, with approximately 90% occurring only once. CDR3 length: 19 amino acids. The material was peripheral blood, obtained in the second trimester of pregnancy. The chain has TRBV21-1 and TRBJ2-1; the D call of TRBD1 is as the table states it, not checked on the DNA. TRBV21-1 is a pseudogene locus. This clonotype originated in a female donor with multiple sclerosis, enrolled in a pregnancy study. CDR3 in amino acids: CASSKVGEAGGPPVNEQFF. The CDR3 nucleotides are TGTGCCAGCAGCAAAGTGGGGGAGGCAGGGGGTCCCCCCGTCAATGAGCAGTTCTTC.